Shown below are 23 T cell receptor beta chains from a single sample sequenced in a study of blood T cell repertoires in COVID-19. Profiling relied on immunoSEQ multiplex PCR, and the TCRdb table lists in-frame clones only, not all of them. The sample lists hundreds of thousands of clones, under 90% occurring once. The material sequenced was peripheral blood. The receptors shown here come from a woman aged 25 to 45 with COVID-19, enrolled during active disease.

This clone has only a few counts. The J gene is TRBJ2-2, the V gene TRBV29-1; D is possibly TRBD2 (6 bases). Trimming stripped 7 bases from V and 6 bases from J, with 15 bases between. Germline V gene lookup returns CDR1 SQVTM and CDR2 ANQGSEA. This CDR3 comprises 13 residues. The CDR3 nucleotides read TGCAGCGGCCGGGACTCCGACGCCGGGGAGCTGTTTTTT. Protein sequence: CSGRDSDAGELFF.

The V and J genes are TRBV5-1 and TRBJ2-5, with D possibly being TRBD2 (7 bases). Trimming left V 3 bases short and J 1 base short, with 13 bases between. The CDR3 is made up of 15 amino acids. Germline values: CDR1 SGHRS, CDR2 YFSETQ. The DNA of the CDR3 is TGCGCCAGCAGCTATGGGGGAGGGGGCCAAGAGACCCAGTACTTC. This encodes CASSYGGGGQETQYF.

The rearrangement links TRBV2 to TRBJ2-2; D remains unclear. V lost 8 bases, J lost 6 bases, and 16 bases lay in between. The germline V gene has CDR1 SNHLY and CDR2 FYNNEI. The CDR3 consists of 14 residues. CDR3 sequence (DNA): TGTGCCAGCGATTACGGGTACTCCCCCGGGGAGCTGTTTTTT. Translation: CASDYGYSPGELFF.

The gene calls are TRBV6-1 and TRBJ1-3; 7 nucleotides align to TRBD1. Looked up from germline, CDR1 is MNHNS and CDR2 is SASEGT. This CDR3 contains 16 residues. V was clipped by 4 bases and J by 2 bases; unmatched bases: 8. The CDR3 DNA reads TGTGCCAGCAGTGGCCCCCCCGGGACAGCTGGAAACACCATATATTTT. Translated: CASSGPPGTAGNTIYF.

This rearrangement joins TRBV5-1 to TRBJ1-3; 8 nucleotides match TRBD1. The CDR3 extends over 17 amino acids. The V segment lost 3 bases and the J segment 0 bases; nucleotides outside the gene matches: 8. Germline CDR1 is SGHRS and CDR2 is YFSETQ. CDR3 loop: CASSSGQGGYSGNTIYF. In DNA form, the CDR3 reads TGCGCCAGCAGCTCCGGACAGGGAGGCTACTCTGGAAACACCATATATTTT. Supplemented by reference TRBV5-1 and TRBJ1-3, the full variable domain reads KAGVTQTPRYLIKTRGQQVTLSCSPISGHRSVSWYQQTPGQGLQFLFEYFSETQRNKGNFPGRFSGRQFSNSRSEMNVSTLELGDSALYLCASSSGQGGYSGNTIYFGEGSWLTVV.

The chain is built from TRBV14 and TRBJ1-1; D remains ambiguous. This CDR3 has 15 amino acids. Germline V lookup: CDR1 SGHDN, CDR2 FVKESK. V shed 1 base and J shed 5 bases, with 14 bases lying between them. The CDR3 spells CASSQVLGLPTEAFF. The CDR3, as DNA: TGTGCCAGCAGCCAAGTTCTTGGCCTTCCAACTGAAGCTTTCTTT.

Remarks on this clone: Sequence at one end of the junction differs from germline and may be a read error. CDR3 nucleotide sequence: TGTGCCACCAGTTACGGGAGGAACTATGGCTACACCTTC. Residues: CATSYGRNYGYTF. This rearrangement joins TRBV6-2 or TRBV6-3 to TRBJ1-2; D remains ambiguous. This CDR3 is built from 13 residues. The germline gives CDR1 MNHEY, CDR2 SVGEGT.

The chain is built from TRBV2 and TRBJ2-7; 9 nucleotides agree with TRBD2. V lost 5 bases to trimming and J lost 6 bases; unmatched junction nucleotides: 8. The CDR3 spans 14 residues. Germline CDR1 reads SNHLY; CDR2 reads FYNNEI. In nucleotides, the CDR3 is TGTGCCAGCAGTTCGGCTAGCGGGACCTTCGAGCAGTACTTC. This gives the protein CASSSASGTFEQYF. Variable domain in full (rest from reference TRBV2 and TRBJ2-7): EPEVTQTPSHQVTQMGQEVILRCVPISNHLYFYWYRQILGQKVEFLVSFYNNEISEKSEIFDDQFSVERPDGSNFTLKIRSTKLEDSAMYFCASSSASGTFEQYFGPGTRLTVT.

The CDR3, as DNA: TGTGCCAGCAGCTTCGGAGGTAATTCACCCCTCCACTTT. Its translation is CASSFGGNSPLHF. J is TRBJ1-6 and V is TRBV7-2; D not resolved. V lost 3 bases and J lost 6, with 6 bases in between. CDR3 size: 13 residues. Looked up from germline, CDR1 is SGHTA and CDR2 is FQGNSA.

V usage is TRBV2 and J usage is TRBJ2-2; TRBD1 agrees at 7 bases. Germline CDR1 and CDR2: SNHLY and FYNNEI. This CDR3 has 14 amino acids. V was clipped by 8 bases and J by 2 bases; unmatched bases: 5. CDR3 nucleotides: TGTGCCAGCCACCGGGACAGTAACACCGGGGAGCTGTTTTTT. Protein sequence: CASHRDSNTGELFF.

The chain is built from TRBV28 and TRBJ2-7; 12 bases agree with TRBD1. This CDR3 contains 20 residues. CDR1 and CDR2 from the germline V gene are MDHEN and SYDVKM. Trimming took 3 bases from V and 0 from J; bases not matched to a gene: 15. The CDR3 DNA reads as TGTGCCAGCAGTTTCGGGACAGGGGGCTCCCGATTCTCGGCCTCCTACGAGCAGTACGTC. Amino acids: CASSFGTGGSRFSASYEQYV.

V is TRBV19 and J is TRBJ1-2, with 11 bases lining up with TRBD1. V was clipped by 6 bases and J by 4 bases; unmatched bases: 10. Germline V CDR1 and CDR2: LNHDA, SQIVND (reference sequence). The CDR3 is made up of 16 amino acids. This CDR3 is CASRRDRGIPPYGYTF. The CDR3 DNA follows: TGTGCCAGTAGGCGGGACAGGGGGATTCCCCCCTATGGCTACACCTTC.

This clone appeared a single time. V gene TRBV30 combines with J gene TRBJ1-1, with D tentatively TRBD1 (6 bases). V was shortened by 5 bases and J by 0 bases, with 13 bases between the two germline ends. The CDR3 is 14 amino acids. Germline CDR1 GTSNPN, CDR2 SVGIG (reference sequence). CDR3 bases: TGTGCCTGGTCCAGGGGCTCCATGAACACTGAAGCTTTCTTT. It specifies CAWSRGSMNTEAFF. The whole variable domain, filled in from reference TRBV30 and TRBJ1-1, reads SQTIHQWPATLVQPVGSPLSLECTVEGTSNPNLYWYRQAAGRGLQLLFYSVGIGQISSEVPQNLSASRPQDRQFILSSKKLLLSDSGFYLCAWSRGSMNTEAFFGQGTRLTVV.

The CDR3 DNA follows: TGTGCCGGCCGTGGGACAGGGGGAGCTTTCTTT. Translated: CAGRGTGGAFF. The chain employs TRBV12-3 or TRBV12-4 and TRBJ1-1; TRBD1 matches at 11 bases. V was clipped by 11 bases and J by 10 bases; unmatched bases: 6. The CDR3 consists of 11 residues.

This chain links TRBV5-1 with TRBJ1-2; 7 bases line up with TRBD1. Losses at the gene ends were 4 bases for V and 0 bases for J; bases not matched to a gene: 3. Germline loops: CDR1 SGHRS, CDR2 YFSETQ. CDR3 size: 14 residues. In DNA, the CDR3 is TGCGCCAGCAGCGCGGGACAGACTAACTATGGCTACACCTTC. It codes for CASSAGQTNYGYTF.

V usage is TRBV5-1 and J usage is TRBJ1-2, with TRBD1 identical over 12 bases. V shed 0 bases, J shed 7 bases, and the junction held 4 bases outside the gene matches. This CDR3 has 15 residues. The germline V gene has CDR1 SGHRS and CDR2 YFSETQ. CDR3 sequence reads: CASSLEGQGAVGYTF. The CDR3 nucleotides read TGCGCCAGCAGCTTGGAGGGACAGGGGGCAGTTGGCTACACCTTC.

The CDR3 DNA reads as TGTGCCAGCAGCAACCGAGCGGGGGTAAGCTCCTACAATGAGCAGTTCTTC. Translation: CASSNRAGVSSYNEQFF. The chain couples TRBV7-3 to TRBJ2-1, with TRBD2 matching 8 bases. J lost 0 bases, V lost 5 bases, and 9 bases had no gene match. CDR3 length: 17 residues. Germline V gene lookup returns CDR1 SGHTA and CDR2 FQGTGA. The variable domain in full, with the rest retrieved from reference TRBV7-3 and TRBJ2-1, is GAGVSQTPSNKVTEKGKYVELRCDPISGHTALYWYRQSLGQGPEFLIYFQGTGAADDSGLPNDRFFAVRPEGSVSTLKIQRTERGDSAVYLCASSNRAGVSSYNEQFFGPGTRLTVL.

The chain couples TRBV3-1 (or the pseudogene TRBV3-2) to TRBJ1-1; the D gene is possibly TRBD1 (5 bases). Per the germline V gene, CDR1 is LGHDT and CDR2 is YNNKEL (reference sequence). This CDR3 contains 13 residues. Trimming shortened V by 0 bases and J by 11 bases, and 13 bases separated the two germline ends. The CDR3 region has the DNA TGTGCCAGCAGCCAAGATGGGGCAGGGAGGGCTTTCTTT. It yields the protein CASSQDGAGRAFF.

The chain uses TRBV4-3 and TRBJ1-2; D perhaps matches TRBD1 (6 bases). The germline V gene encodes CDR1 LGHNA and CDR2 YSLEER. V lost 0 bases, J lost 4 bases, and 15 bases lay in between. The CDR3 runs 16 residues. The CDR3 is CASSQDRSGEAYGYTF. The CDR3, as DNA: TGCGCCAGCAGCCAAGACAGGTCAGGGGAAGCCTATGGCTACACCTTC.

The genes are TRBV5-1 and TRBJ1-6; D not resolved. V shed 10 bases and J shed 0 bases, with 32 bases lying between them. Germline assignment: CDR1 SGHRS and CDR2 YFSETQ. There are 21 residues in the CDR3. The CDR3 bases are TGCGCCGGCTTAGCTAACTGGAGGCGTAGATTCAGGAGCTCCTATAATTCACCCCTCCACTTT. Amino acid sequence: CAGLANWRRRFRSSYNSPLHF.

This clone was seen more than once but under ten times. The genes are TRBV18 and TRBJ1-1, with 10 bases that match TRBD1. V gave up 5 bases and J gave up 5 bases; unmatched junction bases: 5. The CDR3 is made up of 14 amino acids. The V gene's germline CDR1 is KGHSH and CDR2 LQKENI. The CDR3 nucleotides read TGTGCCAGCTCATCGGACAGGGGGAAAACTGAAGCTTTCTTT. Translated, it gives CASSSDRGKTEAFF.

This chain connects TRBV7-8 to TRBJ1-2; possible D gene TRBD1, 6 bases. Looked up from germline, CDR1 is SGHVS and CDR2 is FQNEAQ. This CDR3 has 14 amino acids. Trimming removed 1 base at V and 0 bases at J, with 6 bases between. The CDR3 protein is CASSLGTANYGYTF. Here the CDR3 DNA reads TGTGCCAGCAGCTTAGGGACAGCTAACTATGGCTACACCTTC.

The chain uses TRBV3-1 (or the pseudogene TRBV3-2) and TRBJ1-1, with D perhaps matching TRBD1 (5 bases). Germline assignment: CDR1 LGHDT and CDR2 YNNKEL (reference sequence). With 9 bases removed from V and 0 bases from J, the gap between germline ends came to 11 bases. The CDR3 is 13 amino acids. DNA for the CDR3: TGTGCCAGGGAAGGACAATTGAACACTGAAGCTTTCTTT. It translates to CAREGQLNTEAFF.